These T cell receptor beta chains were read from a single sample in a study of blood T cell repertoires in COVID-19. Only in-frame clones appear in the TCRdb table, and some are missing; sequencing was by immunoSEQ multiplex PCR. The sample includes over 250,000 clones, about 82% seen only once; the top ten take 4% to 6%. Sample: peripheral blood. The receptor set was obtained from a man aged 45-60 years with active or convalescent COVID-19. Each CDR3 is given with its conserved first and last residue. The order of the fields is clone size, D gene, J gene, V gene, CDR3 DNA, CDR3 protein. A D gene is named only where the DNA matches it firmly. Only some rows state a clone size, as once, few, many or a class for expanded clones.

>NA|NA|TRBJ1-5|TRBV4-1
TGCGCCAGCAACGAAAGGACAGACAATCAGCCCCAGCATTTT
CASNERTDNQPQHF
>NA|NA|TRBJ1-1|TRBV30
TGTGCCTGGAGTTTTCAGCGGCACACTGAAGCTTTCTTT
CAWSFQRHTEAFF
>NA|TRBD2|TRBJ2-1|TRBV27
TGTGCCAGCAGCCGTAAACTAGCGGGGCTGAATGAGCAGTTCTTC
CASSRKLAGLNEQFF
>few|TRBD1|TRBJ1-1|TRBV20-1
TGCAGTGCTAGTACAGGGGTCTGGGGGACTGAAGCTTTCTTT
CSASTGVWGTEAFF
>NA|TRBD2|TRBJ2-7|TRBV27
TGTGCCAGCAGTTTATCGGGAGGGGCAGGATACGAGCAGTACTTC
CASSLSGGAGYEQYF
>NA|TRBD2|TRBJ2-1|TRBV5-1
TGCGCCAGCAGCTTGCGGGTAGCGGGACGATCCTACAATGAGCAGTTCTTC
CASSLRVAGRSYNEQFF
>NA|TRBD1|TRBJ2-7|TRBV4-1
TGCGCCAGCAGCTCGCCGGGACAGGGTTACGAGCAGTACTTC
CASSSPGQGYEQYF
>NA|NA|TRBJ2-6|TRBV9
TGTGCCAGCAGCGTGAGGCTAGCTGATAGCTCTGGGGCCAACGTCCTGACTTTC
CASSVRLADSSGANVLTF
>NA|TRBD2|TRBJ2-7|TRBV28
TGTGCCAGCAGTTTTGCTACGTGGGAGGGTAGTTACGAGCAGTACTTC
CASSFATWEGSYEQYF
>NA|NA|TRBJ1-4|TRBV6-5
TGTGCCAGCAGGAGGGCAGGGGATGAAAAACTGTTTTTT
CASRRAGDEKLFF
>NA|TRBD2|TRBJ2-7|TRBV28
TGTGCCAGCAGCCAAACTAGCGGGAGATCCTACGAGCAGTACTTC
CASSQTSGRSYEQYF
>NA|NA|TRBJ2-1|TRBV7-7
TGTGCTAGCAGCAGGTCCCTGGGAGTTGGCGAGCAGTTCTTC
CASSRSLGVGEQFF
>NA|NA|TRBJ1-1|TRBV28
TGTGCCACCTGTACGGGCACTGAAGCTTTCTTT
CATCTGTEAFF
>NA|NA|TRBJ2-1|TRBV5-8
TGTGCCAGCAGCTCATACACCTTACCCTTATTCTTC
CASSSYTLPLFF
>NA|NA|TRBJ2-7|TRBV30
TGTGCCTGGAGTCGAACAGGGAGTGGCGAGCAGTACTTC
CAWSRTGSGEQYF
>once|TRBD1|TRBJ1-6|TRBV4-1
TGCGCCAGCAGCTTAATTACGGGACAGGGGAACTCACCCCTCCACTTT
CASSLITGQGNSPLHF
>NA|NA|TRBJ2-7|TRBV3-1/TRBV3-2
TGTGCCAGCAGCGCCGACAAGTACCTTCTCTACGAGCAGTACTTC
CASSADKYLLYEQYF
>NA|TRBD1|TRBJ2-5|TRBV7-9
TGTGCCAGCAGCTCGGGACAGGGATTAGAGACCCAGTACTTC
CASSSGQGLETQYF
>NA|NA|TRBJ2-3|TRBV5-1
TGCGCCAGCAGCCCCTCACGGAGCACAGATACGCAGTATTTT
CASSPSRSTDTQYF
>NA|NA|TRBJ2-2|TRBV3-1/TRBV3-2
TGTGCCAGCAGCCAGGGCAGAGCGAACACCGGGGAGCTGTTTTTT
CASSQGRANTGELFF
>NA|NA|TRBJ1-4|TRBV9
TGTGCCAGCAGCCCTGGGGCGGGATTTAATGAAAAACTGTTTTTT
CASSPGAGFNEKLFF
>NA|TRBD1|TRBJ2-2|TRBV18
TGTGCCAGCTCACCGGTCGACGGGACAGTCACCGGGGAGCTGTTTTTT
CASSPVDGTVTGELFF
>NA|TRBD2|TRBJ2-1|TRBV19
TGTGCCAGTAGTGCAAACCGACTAGCGGCGGGGAATGAGCAGTTCTTC
CASSANRLAAGNEQFF
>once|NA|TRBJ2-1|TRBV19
TGTGCCAGTAGTACCAGCGGAGATGAGCAGTTCTTC
CASSTSGDEQFF
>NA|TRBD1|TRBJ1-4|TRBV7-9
TGTGCCAGCAGCCTCGGGACAGGGTCGAGTGAAAAACTGTTTTTT
CASSLGTGSSEKLFF
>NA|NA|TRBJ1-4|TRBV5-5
TGTGCCAGCAGCTCTTCCGGTGCAACTAATGAAAAACTGTTTTTT
CASSSSGATNEKLFF
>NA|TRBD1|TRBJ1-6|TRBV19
TGTGCCAGTAGTATAGATTTAGGGACAGGATCGGTGTCACCCCTCCACTTT
CASSIDLGTGSVSPLHF
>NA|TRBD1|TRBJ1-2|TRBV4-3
TGCGCCAGCAGCCACGTCACAGGGGCTGCTAACTATGGCTACACCTTC
CASSHVTGAANYGYTF
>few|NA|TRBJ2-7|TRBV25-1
TGTGCCACGGGGGTCGTCTACGAGCAGTACTTC
CATGVVYEQYF
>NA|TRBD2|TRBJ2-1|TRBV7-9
TGTGCCAGCAGCTTAAGCCCGACTGGAGCGGGGGATGAGCAGTTCTTC
CASSLSPTGAGDEQFF
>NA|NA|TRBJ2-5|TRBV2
TGTGCCAGCGATGTTCTAGGCCAAGAGACCCAGTACTTC
CASDVLGQETQYF
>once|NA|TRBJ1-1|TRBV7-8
TGTGCCAGCAGCTTGGCTCCGCGGAGCACTGAAGCTTTCTTT
CASSLAPRSTEAFF
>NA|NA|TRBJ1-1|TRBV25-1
TGTGCCAGCAGTGAAAATCAGAACACTGAAGCTTTCTTT
CASSENQNTEAFF
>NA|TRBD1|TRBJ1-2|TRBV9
TGTGCCAGCAGCCCTCCGGGACAGGGGCCCCGCTATGGCTACACCTTC
CASSPPGQGPRYGYTF
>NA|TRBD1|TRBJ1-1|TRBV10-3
TGTGCCATCAGTGAGGAGGGACAGGGATACACTGAAGCTTTCTTT
CAISEEGQGYTEAFF
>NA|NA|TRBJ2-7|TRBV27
TGTGCCAGCAGTCCTCAGCGGGCCGGTGACGAGCAGTACTTC
CASSPQRAGDEQYF
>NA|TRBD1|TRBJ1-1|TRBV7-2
TGTGCCAGCAGGGCAGGGGGTAGTAGCACTGAAGCTTTCTTT
CASRAGGSSTEAFF
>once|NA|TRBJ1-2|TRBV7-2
TGTGCCAGCAGCTTAGCCCTACAGGTGAGAGGCGGCTACACCTTC
CASSLALQVRGGYTF
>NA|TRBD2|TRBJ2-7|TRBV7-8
TGTGCCAGCAGCTTAGAGGGACTAACCTGGTCCTACGAGCAGTACTTC
CASSLEGLTWSYEQYF
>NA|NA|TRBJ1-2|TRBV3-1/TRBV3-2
TGTGCCAGCAGCCGCAGGGGCAGGGATGGCTACACCTTC
CASSRRGRDGYTF
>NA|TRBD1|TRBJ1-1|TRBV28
TGTGCCAGCACCAGGGACAGGCGGAACACTGAAGCTTTCTTT
CASTRDRRNTEAFF
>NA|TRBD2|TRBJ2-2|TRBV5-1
TGCGCCAGCAGCGGGGGCCTAGCGGGAAACACCGGGGAGCTGTTTTTT
CASSGGLAGNTGELFF
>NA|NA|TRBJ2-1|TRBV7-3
TGTGCCAGCAGCTTAGAGCCGGGTGAGCAGTTCTTC
CASSLEPGEQFF
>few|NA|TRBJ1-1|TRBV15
TGTGCCACCAGCAGCTTAAATAGGGGCACTGAAGCTTTCTTT
CATSSLNRGTEAFF
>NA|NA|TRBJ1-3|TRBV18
TGTGCCAGCTCACCAACAGGGTTTCTGTCTGGAAACACCATATATTTT
CASSPTGFLSGNTIYF
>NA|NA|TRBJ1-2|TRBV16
TGTGCCAGCAGCCACGGGTTTGGTGGCTACACCTTC
CASSHGFGGYTF
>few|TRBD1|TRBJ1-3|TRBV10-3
TGTGCCATCAGTGAGACCCGGGACAGGGGAAACACCATATATTTT
CAISETRDRGNTIYF
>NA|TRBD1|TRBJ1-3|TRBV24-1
TGTGCCACCAGGGACAGGGGGCGCAGGGGTGGAAACACCATATATTTT
CATRDRGRRGGNTIYF
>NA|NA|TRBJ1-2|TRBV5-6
TGTGCCAGCAGCCGCAGGGCGGAGGGCTACACCTTC
CASSRRAEGYTF
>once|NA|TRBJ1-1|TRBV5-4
TGTGCCAGCAGCTTAGACCAGGTAAACACTGAAGCTTTCTTT
CASSLDQVNTEAFF
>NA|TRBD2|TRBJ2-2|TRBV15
TGTGCCACGCGGGAGGGCCTTACCGGGGAGCTGTTTTTT
CATREGLTGELFF
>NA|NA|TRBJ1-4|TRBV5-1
TGCGCCAGCAGCTTAAATCCAGGGCTTAATGAAAAACTGTTTTTT
CASSLNPGLNEKLFF
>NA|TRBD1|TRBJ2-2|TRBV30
TGTGCCTGTAGACAGGGTTACACCGGGGAGCTGTTTTTT
CACRQGYTGELFF
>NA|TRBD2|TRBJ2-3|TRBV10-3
TGTGCCACAGAAGGGACTAGCGGGAGCCAGACGCAGTATTTT
CATEGTSGSQTQYF
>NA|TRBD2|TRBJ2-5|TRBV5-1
TGCGCCAGCAGCTTTGGGACTAGCGGGGGGTCGGGAGAGACCCAGTACTTC
CASSFGTSGGSGETQYF